One and the same sample provided the 5 T cell receptor beta chains below, sequenced in a study of OX40 agonist ivuxolimab in advanced cancers. Repertoires were generated with immunoSEQ multiplex PCR, while TCRdb's copy carries only in-frame clones and drops some. The table includes more than 20,000 clones, around four fifths detected once. The specimen was CD4+ or CD8+ T cells sorted from blood, collected in a trial of the OX40 agonist ivuxolimab. These receptors all stem from an adult with an advanced solid tumor such as melanoma, head and neck, liver or kidney cancer.

This clone came up once. The V call is TRBV18, the J call TRBJ1-1; the D is unclear. Looked up from germline, CDR1 is KGHSH and CDR2 is LQKENI. Trimming took 0 bases from V and 8 from J, leaving 13 bases between them. The CDR3 length is 14 residues. The CDR3 sequence: CASSPPGSPTEAFF. Written as DNA, the CDR3 is TGTGCCAGCTCACCACCTGGTAGTCCCACGGAAGCTTTCTTT.

This clone has more than one count but fewer than ten. The chain uses TRBV4-2 and TRBJ1-4; D is unclear. Germline V gives CDR1 LGHNA, CDR2 YNFKEQ. Trimming took 4 bases from V and 7 from J, leaving 13 bases between them. The CDR3 sequence is 14 residues long. The CDR3 region has the DNA TGTGCCAGCAGCCCAGAGGGAGTGAGTGAAAAACTGTTTTTT. It is translated as CASSPEGVSEKLFF.

This chain links TRBV5-4 with TRBJ1-1, with a tentative D call TRBD1 (6 bases). The CDR3 extends over 14 amino acids. CDR1 is SGHNT and CDR2 is YYREEE in the germline V gene (reference sequence). The ends were cut back, 4 bases at V and 3 bases at J, with 13 bases in the middle. CDR3 coding DNA: TGTGCCAGCAGCGAGTTAGGGGGGGACACTGAAGCTTTCTTT. Protein product: CASSELGGDTEAFF.

The J gene is TRBJ2-2, the V gene TRBV19; D is undetermined. V gave up 1 base and J gave up 3 bases, with 15 bases separating them. This CDR3 comprises 17 residues. CDR1 is LNHDA and CDR2 is SQIVND in the germline V gene (reference sequence). CDR3 residues: CASSIVGRTVDTGELFF. The DNA for the CDR3 is TGTGCCAGTAGTATAGTAGGACGAACGGTCGACACCGGGGAGCTGTTTTTT.

The rearrangement uses TRBV27 and TRBJ2-5; the D is unclear. Trimming removed 4 bases from V and 9 bases from J, with 9 bases in between. CDR3 length: 11 amino acids. Per the germline V gene, CDR1 is MNHEY and CDR2 is SMNVEV (reference sequence). The CDR3 sequence: CASSSASAQYF. The CDR3 DNA is TGTGCCAGCAGTTCAGCCTCGGCCCAGTACTTC.